This T cell receptor (beta chain) was sequenced during a study of blood T cell repertoires in COVID-19. Trimming took 4 bases from V and 3 from J; bases not matched to a gene: 7. The CDR3 runs to 16 residues. Germline V gene sequence: CDR1 MNHEY, CDR2 SVGAGI. Original processing methods: Nucleated cell counts were estimated from reference gene primer amplification. Clones were sequenced by immunoSEQ multiplex PCR, and TCRdb holds only the in-frame ones, with some missing. Clone size and V and J calls were adopted from that table, with D and trimming inferred from the DNA. The table lists about 37,000 clones, roughly 80% of them singletons, with 2.5% to 3.5% in the top ten.

The gene calls are TRBV6-5 and TRBJ1-2; 11 nucleotides line up with TRBD1. The sequencing input was peripheral blood. This sequence was found in a man between 65 and 85 years old with COVID-19, enrolled during active disease. CDR3 in amino acids: CASSSSWGQGDYGYTF. The CDR3 DNA reads as TGTGCCAGCAGTTCCTCGTGGGGACAGGGGGACTATGGCTACACCTTC.